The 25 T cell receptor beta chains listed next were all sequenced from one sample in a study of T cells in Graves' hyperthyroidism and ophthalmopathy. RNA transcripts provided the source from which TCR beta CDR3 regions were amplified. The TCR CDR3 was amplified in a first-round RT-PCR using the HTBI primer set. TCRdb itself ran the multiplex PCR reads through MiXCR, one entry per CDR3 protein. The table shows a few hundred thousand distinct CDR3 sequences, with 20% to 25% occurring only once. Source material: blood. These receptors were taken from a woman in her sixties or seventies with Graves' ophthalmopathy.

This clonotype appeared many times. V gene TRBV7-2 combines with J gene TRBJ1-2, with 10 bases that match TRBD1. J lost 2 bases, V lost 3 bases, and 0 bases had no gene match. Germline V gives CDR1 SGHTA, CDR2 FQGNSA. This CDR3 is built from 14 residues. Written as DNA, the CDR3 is TGTGCCAGCAGCTTGGACAGGGGGAACTATGGCTACACCTTC. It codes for CASSLDRGNYGYTF.

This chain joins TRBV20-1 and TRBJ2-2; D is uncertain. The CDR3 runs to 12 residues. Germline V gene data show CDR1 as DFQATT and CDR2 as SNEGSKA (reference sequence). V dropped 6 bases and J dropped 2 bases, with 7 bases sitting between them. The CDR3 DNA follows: TGCAGTGCAATTACCAACACCGGGGAGCTGTTTTTT. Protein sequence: CSAITNTGELFF.

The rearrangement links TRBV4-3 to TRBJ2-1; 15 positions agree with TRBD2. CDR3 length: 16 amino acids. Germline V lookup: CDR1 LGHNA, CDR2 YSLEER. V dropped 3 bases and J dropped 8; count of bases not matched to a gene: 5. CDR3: CASSQLGLAGGHEQFF. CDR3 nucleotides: TGCGCCAGCAGCCAGCTGGGACTAGCGGGAGGACATGAGCAGTTCTTC.

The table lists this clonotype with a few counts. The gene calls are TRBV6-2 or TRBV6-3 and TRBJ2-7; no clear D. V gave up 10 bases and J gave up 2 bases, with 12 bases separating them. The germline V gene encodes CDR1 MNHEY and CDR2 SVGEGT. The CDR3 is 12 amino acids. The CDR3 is CATHFGPYEQYF. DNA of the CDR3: TGTGCCACCCACTTCGGCCCCTACGAGCAGTACTTC.

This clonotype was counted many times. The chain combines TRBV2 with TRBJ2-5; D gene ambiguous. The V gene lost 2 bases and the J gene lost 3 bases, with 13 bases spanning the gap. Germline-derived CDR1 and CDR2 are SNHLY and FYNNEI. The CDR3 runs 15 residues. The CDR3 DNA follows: TGTGCCAGCAGTGAACTAGACCCGCCAAAAGAGACCCAGTACTTC. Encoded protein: CASSELDPPKETQYF.

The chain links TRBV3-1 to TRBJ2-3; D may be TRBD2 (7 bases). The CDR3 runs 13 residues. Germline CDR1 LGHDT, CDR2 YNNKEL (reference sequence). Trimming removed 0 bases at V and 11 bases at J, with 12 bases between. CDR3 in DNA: TGTGCCAGCAGCCAAGAGGGGCGGGGGCTGCAGTATTTT. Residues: CASSQEGRGLQYF.

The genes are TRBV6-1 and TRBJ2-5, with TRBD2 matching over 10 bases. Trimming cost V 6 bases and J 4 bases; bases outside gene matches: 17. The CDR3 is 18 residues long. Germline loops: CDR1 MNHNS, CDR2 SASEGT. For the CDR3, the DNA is TGTGCCAGCAGCCCCGGGACTAGCGCATTTCCAGGGAGAGAGACCCAGTACTTC. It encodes CASSPGTSAFPGRETQYF.

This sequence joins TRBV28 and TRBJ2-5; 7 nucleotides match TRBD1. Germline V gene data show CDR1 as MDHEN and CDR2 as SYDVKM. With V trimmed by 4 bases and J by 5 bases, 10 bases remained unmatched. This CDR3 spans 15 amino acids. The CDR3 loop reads CASSSYPRGTETQYF. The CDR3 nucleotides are TGTGCCAGCAGTTCCTACCCCAGGGGGACGGAGACCCAGTACTTC.

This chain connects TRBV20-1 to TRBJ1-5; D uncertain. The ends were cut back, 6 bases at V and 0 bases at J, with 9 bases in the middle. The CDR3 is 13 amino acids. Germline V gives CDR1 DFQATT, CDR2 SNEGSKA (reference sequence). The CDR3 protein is CSAGTYSNQPQHF. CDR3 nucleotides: TGCAGTGCGGGTACATATAGCAATCAGCCCCAGCATTTT.

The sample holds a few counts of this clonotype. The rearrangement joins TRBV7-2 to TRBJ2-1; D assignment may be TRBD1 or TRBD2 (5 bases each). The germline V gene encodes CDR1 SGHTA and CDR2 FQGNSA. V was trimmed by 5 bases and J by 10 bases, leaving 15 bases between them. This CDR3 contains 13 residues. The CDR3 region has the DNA TGTGCCAGCAGCCCCCGAGCTGGGGGAGAGCAGTTCTTC. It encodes CASSPRAGGEQFF.

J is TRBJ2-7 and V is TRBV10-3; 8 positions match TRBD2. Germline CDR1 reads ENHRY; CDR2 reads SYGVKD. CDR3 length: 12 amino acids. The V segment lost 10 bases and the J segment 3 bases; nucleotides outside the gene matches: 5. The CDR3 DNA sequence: TGTGCCACCACTAGCGGAGACTACGAGCAGTACTTC. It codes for CATTSGDYEQYF.

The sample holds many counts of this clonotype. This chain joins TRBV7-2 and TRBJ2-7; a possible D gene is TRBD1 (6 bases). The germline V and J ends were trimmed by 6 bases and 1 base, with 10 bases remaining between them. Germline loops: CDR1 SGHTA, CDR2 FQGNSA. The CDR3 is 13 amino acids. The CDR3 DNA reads TGTGCCAGCAGTTCCACAGGGTCCTACGAGCAGTACTTC. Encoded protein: CASSSTGSYEQYF.

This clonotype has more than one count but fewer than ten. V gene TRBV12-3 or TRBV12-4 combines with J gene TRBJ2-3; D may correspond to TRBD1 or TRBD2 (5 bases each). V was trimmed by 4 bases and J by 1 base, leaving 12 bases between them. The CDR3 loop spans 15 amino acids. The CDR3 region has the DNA TGTGCCAGCAGTTGGGACCGGACCCGCACAGATACGCAGTATTTT. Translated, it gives CASSWDRTRTDTQYF.

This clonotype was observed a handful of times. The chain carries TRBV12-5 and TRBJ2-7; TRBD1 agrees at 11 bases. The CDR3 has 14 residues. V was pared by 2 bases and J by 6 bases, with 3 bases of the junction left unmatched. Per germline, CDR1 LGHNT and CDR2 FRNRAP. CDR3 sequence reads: CASGLTGTGGEQYF. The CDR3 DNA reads TGTGCTAGTGGTTTGACAGGGACAGGGGGCGAGCAGTACTTC.

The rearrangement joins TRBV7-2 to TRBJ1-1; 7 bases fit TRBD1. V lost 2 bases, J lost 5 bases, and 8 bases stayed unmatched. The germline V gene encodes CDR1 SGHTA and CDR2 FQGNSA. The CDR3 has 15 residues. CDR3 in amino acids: CASSLNPGGGTEAFF. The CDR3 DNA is TGTGCCAGCAGCTTAAACCCAGGGGGGGGGACTGAAGCTTTCTTT.

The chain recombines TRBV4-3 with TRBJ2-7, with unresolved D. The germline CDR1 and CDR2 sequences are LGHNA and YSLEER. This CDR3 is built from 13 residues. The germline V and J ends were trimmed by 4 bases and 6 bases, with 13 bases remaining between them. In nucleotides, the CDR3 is TGCGCCAGCAGCCGCTCGTTATCGGGCGAGCAGTACTTC. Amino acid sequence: CASSRSLSGEQYF.

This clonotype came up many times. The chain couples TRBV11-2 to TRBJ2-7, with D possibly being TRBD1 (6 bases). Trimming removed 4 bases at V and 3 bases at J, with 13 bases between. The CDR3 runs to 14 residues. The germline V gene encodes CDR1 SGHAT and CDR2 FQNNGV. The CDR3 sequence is CASSSTGTIYEQYF. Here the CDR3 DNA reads TGTGCCAGCAGCTCGACCGGGACAATCTACGAGCAGTACTTC.

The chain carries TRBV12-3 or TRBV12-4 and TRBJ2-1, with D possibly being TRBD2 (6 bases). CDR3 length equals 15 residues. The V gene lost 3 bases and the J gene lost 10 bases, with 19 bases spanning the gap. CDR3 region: CASSFSNSGTAEQFF. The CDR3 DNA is TGTGCCAGCAGTTTTAGTAATAGCGGCACTGCCGAGCAGTTCTTC.

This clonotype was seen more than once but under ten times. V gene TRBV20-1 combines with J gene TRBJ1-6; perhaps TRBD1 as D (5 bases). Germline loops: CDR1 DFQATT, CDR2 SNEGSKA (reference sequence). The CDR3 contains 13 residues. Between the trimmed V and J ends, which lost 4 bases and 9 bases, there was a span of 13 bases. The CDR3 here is CSAILAGPSPLHF. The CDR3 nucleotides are TGCAGTGCTATCCTTGCAGGGCCTTCACCCCTCCACTTT.

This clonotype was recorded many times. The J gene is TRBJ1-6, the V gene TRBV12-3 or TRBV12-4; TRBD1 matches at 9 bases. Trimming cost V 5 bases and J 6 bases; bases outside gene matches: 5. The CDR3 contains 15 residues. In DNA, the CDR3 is TGTGCCAGCAGTCACGGGACAGGGAGTAATTCACCCCTCCACTTT. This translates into CASSHGTGSNSPLHF.

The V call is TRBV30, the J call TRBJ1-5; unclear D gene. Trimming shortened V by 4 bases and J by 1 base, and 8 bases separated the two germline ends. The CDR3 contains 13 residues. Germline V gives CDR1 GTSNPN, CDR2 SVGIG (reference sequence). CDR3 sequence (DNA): TGTGCCTGGACTCAGGACAGCAATCAGCCCCAGCATTTT. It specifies CAWTQDSNQPQHF.

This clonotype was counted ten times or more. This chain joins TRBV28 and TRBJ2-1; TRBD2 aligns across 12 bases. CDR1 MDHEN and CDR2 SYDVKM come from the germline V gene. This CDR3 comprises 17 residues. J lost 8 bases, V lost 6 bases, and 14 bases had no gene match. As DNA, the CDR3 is TGTGCCAGCAGGCCTCTCCTACGACTAGCGGGAGAGGATGAGCAGTTCTTC. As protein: CASRPLLRLAGEDEQFF.

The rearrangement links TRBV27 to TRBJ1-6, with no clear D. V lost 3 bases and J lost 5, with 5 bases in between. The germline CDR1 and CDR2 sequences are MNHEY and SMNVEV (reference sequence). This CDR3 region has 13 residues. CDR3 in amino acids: CASSLVNNSPLHF. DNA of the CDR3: TGTGCCAGCAGTTTGGTAAATAATTCACCCCTCCACTTT.

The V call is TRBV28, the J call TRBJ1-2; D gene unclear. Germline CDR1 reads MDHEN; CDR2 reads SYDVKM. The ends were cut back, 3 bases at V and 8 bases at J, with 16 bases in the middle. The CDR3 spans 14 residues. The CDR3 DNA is TGTGCCAGCAGTTTCAGCATGGCCTCGGGGGGCTACACCTTC. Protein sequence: CASSFSMASGGYTF.

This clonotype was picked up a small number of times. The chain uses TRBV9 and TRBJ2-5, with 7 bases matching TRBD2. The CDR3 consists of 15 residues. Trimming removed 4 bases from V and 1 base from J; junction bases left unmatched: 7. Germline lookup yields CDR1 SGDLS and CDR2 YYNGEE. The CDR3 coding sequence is TGTGCCAGCAGCCGAACGGGGGGTCCCCAAGAGACCCAGTACTTC. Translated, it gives CASSRTGGPQETQYF.